This T cell receptor (beta chain) was recorded in a study of response to subunit inactivated influenza vaccine. Each CDR3 protein gets one entry after TCRdb re-called the RT-PCR reads with MiXCR. This sample carries around 710,000 distinct CDR3 sequences, around 13% of them seen once, and the ten largest clones take around 7%. This sequence originates from a man between 50 and 59 years old who received an inactivated influenza vaccine. The material was PBMCs from blood, obtained less than 15 days before vaccination.

The CDR3 coding sequence is TGTGCCAGCAGCCCCTCACTAGCGGGAGGACCAGATACGCAGTATTTT. Its translation: CASSPSLAGGPDTQYF. The chain carries TRBV11-2 and TRBJ2-3, with TRBD2 identical over 12 bases. The CDR3 is 16 residues long. Per the germline V gene, CDR1 is SGHAT and CDR2 is FQNNGV. Trimming took 5 bases from V and 4 from J; bases not matched to a gene: 7. The variable domain in full, completed from reference TRBV11-2 and TRBJ2-3, reads EAGVAQSPRYKIIEKRQSVAFWCNPISGHATLYWYQQILGQGPKLLIQFQNNGVVDDSQLPKDRFSAERLKGVDSTLKIQPAKLEDSAVYLCASSPSLAGGPDTQYFGPGTRLTVL.